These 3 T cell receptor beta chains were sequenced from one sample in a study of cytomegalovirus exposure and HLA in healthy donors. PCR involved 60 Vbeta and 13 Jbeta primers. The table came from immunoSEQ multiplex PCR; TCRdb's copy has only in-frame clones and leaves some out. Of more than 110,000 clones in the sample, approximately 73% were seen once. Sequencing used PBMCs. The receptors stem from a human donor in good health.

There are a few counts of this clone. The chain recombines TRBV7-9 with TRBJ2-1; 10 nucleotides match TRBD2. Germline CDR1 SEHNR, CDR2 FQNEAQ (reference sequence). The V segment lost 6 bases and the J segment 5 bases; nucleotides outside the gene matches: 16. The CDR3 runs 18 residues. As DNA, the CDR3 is TGTGCCAGCAGTCCTAAAGGTTCTAGCGGGAGCCATAACAATGAGCAGTTCTTC. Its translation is CASSPKGSSGSHNNEQFF. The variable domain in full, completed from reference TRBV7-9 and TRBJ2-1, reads DTGVSQNPRHKITKRGQNVTFRCDPISEHNRLYWYRQTLGQGPEFLTYFQNEAQLEKSRLLSDRFSAERPKGSFSTLEIQRTEQGDSAMYLCASSPKGSSGSHNNEQFFGPGTRLTVL.

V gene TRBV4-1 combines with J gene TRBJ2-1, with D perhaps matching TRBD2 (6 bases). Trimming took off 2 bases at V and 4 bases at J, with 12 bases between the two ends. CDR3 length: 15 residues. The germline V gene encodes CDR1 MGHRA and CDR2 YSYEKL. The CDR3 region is CASSQLLAAYNEQFF. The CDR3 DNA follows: TGCGCCAGCAGCCAATTGTTAGCGGCATACAATGAGCAGTTCTTC.

DNA for the CDR3: TGTGCCAGCAGCCCGAGGAGTGAGCAGTTCTTC. This translates into CASSPRSEQFF. The chain joins TRBV6-1 to TRBJ2-1; D is unresolved. The CDR3 sequence is 11 residues long. Trimming stripped 6 bases from V and 9 bases from J, with 9 bases between. CDR1 and CDR2 (germline): MNHNS, SASEGT.